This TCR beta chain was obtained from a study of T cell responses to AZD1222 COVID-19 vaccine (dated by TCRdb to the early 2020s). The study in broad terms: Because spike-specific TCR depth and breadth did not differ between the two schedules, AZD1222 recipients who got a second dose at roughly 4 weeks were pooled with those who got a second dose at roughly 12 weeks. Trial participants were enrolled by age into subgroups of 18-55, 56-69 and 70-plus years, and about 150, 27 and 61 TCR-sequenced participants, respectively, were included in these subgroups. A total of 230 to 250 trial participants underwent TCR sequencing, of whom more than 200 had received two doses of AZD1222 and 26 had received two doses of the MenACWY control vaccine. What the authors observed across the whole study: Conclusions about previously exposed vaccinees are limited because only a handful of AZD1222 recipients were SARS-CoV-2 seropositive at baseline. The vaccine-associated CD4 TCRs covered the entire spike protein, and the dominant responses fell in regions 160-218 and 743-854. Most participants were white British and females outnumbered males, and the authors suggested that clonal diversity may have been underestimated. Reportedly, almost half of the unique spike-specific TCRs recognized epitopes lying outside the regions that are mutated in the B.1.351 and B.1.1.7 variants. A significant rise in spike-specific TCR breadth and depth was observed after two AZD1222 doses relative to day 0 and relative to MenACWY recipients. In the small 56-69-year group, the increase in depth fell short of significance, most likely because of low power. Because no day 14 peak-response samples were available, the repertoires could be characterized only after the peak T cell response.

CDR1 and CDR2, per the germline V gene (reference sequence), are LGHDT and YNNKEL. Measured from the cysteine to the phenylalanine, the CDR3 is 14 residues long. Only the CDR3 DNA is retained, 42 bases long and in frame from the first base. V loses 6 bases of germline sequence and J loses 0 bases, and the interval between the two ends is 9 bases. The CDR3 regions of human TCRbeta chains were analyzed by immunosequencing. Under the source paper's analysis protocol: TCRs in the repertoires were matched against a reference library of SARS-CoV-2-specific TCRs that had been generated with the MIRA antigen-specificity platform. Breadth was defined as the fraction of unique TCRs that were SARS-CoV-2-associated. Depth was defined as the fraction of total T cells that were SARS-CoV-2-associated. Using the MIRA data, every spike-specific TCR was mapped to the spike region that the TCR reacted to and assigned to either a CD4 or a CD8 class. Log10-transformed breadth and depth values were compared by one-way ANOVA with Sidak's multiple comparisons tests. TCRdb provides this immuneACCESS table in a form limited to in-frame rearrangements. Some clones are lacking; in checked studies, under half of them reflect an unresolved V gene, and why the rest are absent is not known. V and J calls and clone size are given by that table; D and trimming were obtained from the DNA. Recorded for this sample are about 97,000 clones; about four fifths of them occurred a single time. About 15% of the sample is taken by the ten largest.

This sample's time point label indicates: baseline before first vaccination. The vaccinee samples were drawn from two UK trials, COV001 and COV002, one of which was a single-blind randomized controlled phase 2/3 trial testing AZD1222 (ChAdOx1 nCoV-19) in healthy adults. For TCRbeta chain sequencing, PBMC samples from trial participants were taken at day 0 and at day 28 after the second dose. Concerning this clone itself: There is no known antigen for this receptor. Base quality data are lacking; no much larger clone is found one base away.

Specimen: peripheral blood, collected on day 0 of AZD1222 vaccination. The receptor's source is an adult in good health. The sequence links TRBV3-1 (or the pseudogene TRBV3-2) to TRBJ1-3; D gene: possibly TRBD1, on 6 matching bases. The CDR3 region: CASRPDSSGNTIYF. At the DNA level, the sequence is TGTGCCAGCAGACCGGACAGCTCTGGAAACACCATATATTTT.